A single sample gave rise to the 18 T cell receptor beta chains below, sequenced in a study of blood T cell repertoires in COVID-19. The method was immunoSEQ multiplex PCR; TCRdb's version includes in-frame clones alone and lacks a portion of them. The sample contains fewer than 110,000 clones, about 89% of which appear only once. The sample comprised peripheral blood. Source of these receptors: a woman in her fifties or sixties with acute or convalescent COVID-19.

This clone turned up a few times. The CDR3 here is CASRARQGVSHQPQHF. In nucleotides, the CDR3 is TGTGCCAGCAGAGCCCGTCAAGGGGTTTCCCATCAGCCCCAGCATTTT. The chain is built from TRBV2 and TRBJ1-5, with D possibly matching TRBD1 (5 bases). The CDR3 is 16 residues long. CDR1 SNHLY and CDR2 FYNNEI come from the germline V gene. V lost 6 bases and J 5 bases, leaving 20 bases between the germline ends.

The CDR3, as DNA: TGTGCCAGCAGCTTAGAGGGCAGGGGGCGGTCTGAAGCTTTCTTT. It is translated as CASSLEGRGRSEAFF. This chain connects TRBV7-8 to TRBJ1-1; 8 bases are a match to TRBD1. The CDR3 has 15 residues. Looked up from germline, CDR1 is SGHVS and CDR2 is FQNEAQ. Trimming cost V 1 base and J 6 bases; bases outside gene matches: 7.

The rearrangement uses TRBV3-1 (or the pseudogene TRBV3-2) and TRBJ1-2; D remains unclear. The CDR3 has 15 residues. In germline, CDR1 is LGHDT, CDR2 YNNKEL (reference sequence). Trimming cost V 1 base and J 4 bases, with 13 bases left between them. CDR3 bases: TGTGCCAGCAGCCAAGGTGGGAGAAGTGGCTATGGCTACACCTTC. Its translation: CASSQGGRSGYGYTF.

The gene calls are TRBV2 and TRBJ1-2, with a weak D call TRBD1 (5 bases). Trimming took 1 base from V and 3 from J, leaving 12 bases between them. Germline CDR1 and CDR2: SNHLY and FYNNEI. The CDR3 totals 15 residues. CDR3 protein: CASSEDDSPYYGYTF. CDR3 nucleotide sequence: TGTGCCAGCAGTGAAGATGACAGTCCCTACTATGGCTACACCTTC.

The chain combines TRBV2 with TRBJ2-7, with 11 nucleotides matching TRBD2. V shed 3 bases and J 6 bases; nucleotides not matched to a gene: 7. This CDR3 is built from 15 residues. The germline V gene has CDR1 SNHLY and CDR2 FYNNEI. The CDR3: CASSEASGRMGEQYV. The CDR3 bases are TGTGCCAGCAGTGAGGCTAGCGGGAGGATGGGCGAGCAGTACGTC.

The genes are TRBV19 and TRBJ2-3; no clear D. Trimming took 7 bases from V and 6 from J, leaving 8 bases between them. Germline-derived CDR1 and CDR2 are LNHDA and SQIVND (reference sequence). CDR3 length: 11 amino acids. The CDR3 region is CASTLGDTQYF. CDR3 coding DNA: TGTGCCAGTACCCTCGGGGATACGCAGTATTTT.

The chain carries TRBV10-2 and TRBJ2-7; possibly TRBD1 for D (5 bases). The CDR3 totals 12 residues. Trimming cost V 3 bases and J 3 bases, with 6 bases left between them. The germline gives CDR1 WSHSY, CDR2 SAAADI. CDR3 nucleotide sequence: TGCGCCAGCAGTGAAAGGGGCTACGAGCAGTACGTC. It codes for CASSERGYEQYV.

This CDR3 reads CASSPQTGDYEQYF. CDR3 nucleotide sequence: TGTGCCAGTAGTCCCCAGACAGGGGACTACGAGCAGTACTTC. The chain recombines TRBV19 with TRBJ2-7; 8 nucleotides align to TRBD1. Germline V gene sequence: CDR1 LNHDA, CDR2 SQIVND (reference sequence). The ends lost 5 bases at V and 3 bases at J; junction bases unmatched: 6. CDR3 length: 14 amino acids. Supplemented by reference TRBV19 and TRBJ2-7, the full variable domain reads DGGITQSPKYLFRKEGQNVTLSCEQNLNHDAMYWYRQDPGQGLRLIYYSQIVNDFQKGDIAEGYSVSREKKESFPLTVTSAQKNPTAFYLCASSPQTGDYEQYFGPGTRLTVT.

The chain has TRBV2 and TRBJ2-7, with no clear D. The V and J ends lost 1 base and 3 bases respectively, with 7 bases between them. CDR1 and CDR2 from the germline V gene are SNHLY and FYNNEI. CDR3 size: 13 residues. In DNA, the CDR3 is TGTGCCAGCAGTGAAGGTCCCCTCTACGAGCAGTACTTC. This codes for CASSEGPLYEQYF.

This clone was recorded a few times. The chain joins TRBV7-9 to TRBJ2-5; D ambiguous. The germline gives CDR1 SEHNR, CDR2 FQNEAQ (reference sequence). Trimming shortened V by 5 bases and J by 4 bases, and 8 bases separated the two germline ends. The CDR3 is 12 residues long. CDR3 protein: CASSIDIETQYF. DNA of the CDR3: TGTGCCAGCAGCATCGACATAGAGACCCAGTACTTC.

The chain recombines TRBV10-2 with TRBJ1-5; 8 bases align to TRBD1. V gave up 3 bases and J gave up 3 bases; unmatched junction bases: 7. The CDR3 has 16 amino acids. Per the germline V gene, CDR1 is WSHSY and CDR2 is SAAADI. This CDR3 is CASSDHGQGSNQPQHF. CDR3 in DNA: TGCGCCAGCAGTGACCACGGACAGGGTTCCAATCAGCCCCAGCATTTT.

V usage is TRBV3-1 (or the pseudogene TRBV3-2) and J usage is TRBJ2-1; a possible D gene is TRBD2 (5 bases). The germline CDR1 and CDR2 sequences are LGHDT and YNNKEL (reference sequence). The CDR3 is 13 amino acids. Trimming shortened V by 6 bases and J by 4 bases, and 10 bases separated the two germline ends. In DNA, the CDR3 is TGTGCCAGCAGTCCTACTAGATACAATGAGCAGTTCTTC. Amino acid sequence: CASSPTRYNEQFF.

The chain has TRBV9 and TRBJ2-3; the D gene is possibly TRBD2 (5 bases). This CDR3 contains 13 residues. The germline gives CDR1 SGDLS, CDR2 YYNGEE. The V and J ends lost 0 bases and 5 bases respectively, with 7 bases between them. As DNA, the CDR3 is TGTGCCAGCAGCGTAGCAGGAGGAGATACGCAGTATTTT. Protein: CASSVAGGDTQYF.

V gene TRBV4-2 combines with J gene TRBJ2-7, with D maybe TRBD1 (5 bases). CDR3 length: 12 residues. V lost 4 bases to trimming and J lost 6 bases, with 10 bases between them. Germline V gives CDR1 LGHNA, CDR2 YNFKEQ. The CDR3 nucleotides read TGTGCCAGCAGCCCTCTCCAGGGCGAGCAGTACTTC. It encodes CASSPLQGEQYF.

This chain connects TRBV18 to TRBJ1-2; D gene uncertain. Germline V gene lookup returns CDR1 KGHSH and CDR2 LQKENI. The CDR3 sequence is 11 residues long. Trimming took off 4 bases at V and 3 bases at J, with 3 bases between the two ends. CDR3 protein: CASSRDYGYTF. The CDR3, as DNA: TGTGCCAGCTCACGAGACTATGGCTACACCTTC.

V usage is TRBV29-1 and J usage is TRBJ1-1; D is undetermined. CDR3 length: 11 residues. V shed 0 bases and J shed 6 bases, with 5 bases lying between them. Germline V gene sequence: CDR1 SQVTM, CDR2 ANQGSEA. CDR3 in amino acids: CSVEDEAEAFF. The DNA of the CDR3 is TGCAGCGTTGAAGACGAGGCTGAAGCTTTCTTT.

This clone was counted only a few times. The CDR3 DNA reads TGTGCCAGCAGCCTCGGGACAGGGCACTACGAGCAGTACGTC. Protein product: CASSLGTGHYEQYV. V usage is TRBV11-3 and J usage is TRBJ2-7; TRBD1 agrees at 9 bases. V dropped 5 bases and J dropped 3; count of bases not matched to a gene: 5. This CDR3 is 14 amino acids long. Germline CDR1 and CDR2: SGHNT and YENEEA.

The chain joins TRBV19 to TRBJ1-2; 9 nucleotides agree with TRBD1. The V gene's germline CDR1 is LNHDA and CDR2 SQIVND (reference sequence). With 4 bases clipped from V and 4 bases from J, the junction kept 7 bases outside the gene matches. The CDR3 totals 15 residues. CDR3 nucleotide sequence: TGTGCCAGTAGTACCACAGGGGGCGCAACCTATGGCTACACCTTC. This codes for CASSTTGGATYGYTF.